Presented here are 14 T cell receptor beta chains from one specimen sequenced in a study of blood T cell repertoires in COVID-19. Only in-frame clones appear in the TCRdb table, and some are missing; sequencing was by immunoSEQ multiplex PCR. The sample has about 140,000 clones; over 75% are singletons. The sample consisted of peripheral blood. Source of these receptors: a woman aged 55 to 70 with active COVID-19.

This chain connects TRBV6-1 to TRBJ2-3, with D possibly matching TRBD2 (6 bases). This CDR3 is built from 16 residues. CDR1 is MNHNS, CDR2 SASEGT, per germline. V was shortened by 4 bases and J by 2 bases, with 16 bases between the two germline ends. The CDR3 sequence: CASSARLVRITDTQYF. Here the CDR3 DNA reads TGTGCCAGCAGTGCCAGACTAGTCCGAATCACAGATACGCAGTATTTT.

This chain uses TRBV11-3 with TRBJ2-1, with D unresolved. The V end was cut by 2 bases, the J end by 9 bases, with 11 bases between. Germline V gene data show CDR1 as SGHNT and CDR2 as YENEEA. The CDR3 runs 13 residues. The CDR3 DNA reads TGTGCCAGCAGCTTATCCGCCTCCGGTGAGCAGTTCTTC. It codes for CASSLSASGEQFF.

V gene TRBV3-1 (or the pseudogene TRBV3-2) combines with J gene TRBJ1-1; 10 bases fit TRBD1. V was pared by 2 bases and J by 10 bases, with 7 bases of the junction left unmatched. Per germline, CDR1 LGHDT and CDR2 YNNKEL (reference sequence). The CDR3 loop spans 14 amino acids. CDR3 residues: CASSQLNRDRGAFF. In DNA, the CDR3 is TGTGCCAGCAGCCAATTAAACCGGGACAGGGGAGCTTTCTTT.

The gene calls are TRBV29-1 and TRBJ2-1, with 8 bases matching TRBD1. CDR3 length: 14 residues. The V segment lost 1 base and the J segment 8 bases; nucleotides outside the gene matches: 7. Germline CDR1 SQVTM, CDR2 ANQGSEA. The CDR3 DNA sequence: TGCAGCGTTGAAGGAGGAGGACAGGGCGATGAGCAGTTCTTC. Protein: CSVEGGGQGDEQFF.

This chain connects TRBV28 to TRBJ2-7; 8 positions agree with TRBD1. The CDR3 is 16 residues long. V lost 2 bases to trimming and J lost 2 bases; unmatched junction nucleotides: 8. Germline CDR1 reads MDHEN; CDR2 reads SYDVKM. The CDR3 loop is CASSLPLGTGPYEQYF. The DNA for the CDR3 is TGTGCCAGCAGTTTACCCCTCGGGACAGGCCCCTACGAGCAGTACTTC.

The chain has TRBV7-2 and TRBJ2-7, with 10 bases lining up with TRBD1. J lost 3 bases, V lost 2 bases, and 7 bases had no gene match. The CDR3 has 16 amino acids. The germline CDR1 and CDR2 sequences are SGHTA and FQGNSA. CDR3 loop: CASSLRPGQGHYEQYF. Written as DNA, the CDR3 is TGTGCCAGCAGCTTAAGGCCGGGACAGGGGCACTACGAGCAGTACTTC.

V gene TRBV2 combines with J gene TRBJ2-7; D perhaps matches TRBD2 (5 bases). V lost 0 bases to trimming and J lost 2 bases, with 5 bases between them. Germline CDR1 and CDR2: SNHLY and FYNNEI. This CDR3 is built from 13 residues. In DNA form, the CDR3 reads TGTGCCAGCAGTGAAGCCGGGGCCTACGAGCAGTACTTC. Amino acid sequence: CASSEAGAYEQYF.

This sequence joins TRBV19 and TRBJ2-7; TRBD1 agrees at 9 bases. The CDR3 runs to 17 residues. CDR1 is LNHDA and CDR2 is SQIVND in the germline V gene (reference sequence). V shed 3 bases and J 3 bases; nucleotides not matched to a gene: 12. As DNA, the CDR3 is TGTGCCAGTAGTATGAGGTACGGGACAGGGTTTATCTACGAGCAGTACTTC. Protein: CASSMRYGTGFIYEQYF.

CDR3 sequence: CASSLSHGTDTQYF. In nucleotides, the CDR3 is TGTGCCAGCAGCTTAAGCCATGGCACAGATACGCAGTATTTT. This chain links TRBV7-8 with TRBJ2-3; no clear D gene. The CDR3 contains 14 residues. Germline CDR1 and CDR2: SGHVS and FQNEAQ. V lost 2 bases, J lost 1 base, and 7 bases lay in between.

The chain combines TRBV4-3 with TRBJ2-7, with 10 bases lining up with TRBD1. Germline-derived CDR1 and CDR2 are LGHNA and YSLEER. Trimming took 0 bases from V and 3 from J; bases not matched to a gene: 11. The CDR3 sequence is 18 residues long. In DNA, the CDR3 is TGCGCCAGCAGCCAAGAGTTTTTTCGGACAGGGGGTAACTACGAGCAGTACTTC. This encodes CASSQEFFRTGGNYEQYF.

The chain employs TRBV18 and TRBJ1-1, with D possibly being TRBD1 (5 bases). The CDR3 runs to 14 residues. V was pared by 4 bases and J by 2 bases, with 11 bases between. Germline lookup yields CDR1 KGHSH and CDR2 LQKENI. CDR3 protein: CASSLNRLNTEAFF. The CDR3, as DNA: TGTGCCAGCTCACTGAACAGGTTAAACACTGAAGCTTTCTTT.

This clone was observed a single time. The chain combines TRBV7-2 with TRBJ2-2; tentative D call: TRBD2 (6 bases). In germline, CDR1 is SGHTA, CDR2 FQGNSA. The germline V and J ends were trimmed by 0 bases and 2 bases, with 13 bases remaining between them. The CDR3 consists of 17 residues. DNA for the CDR3: TGTGCCAGCAGCTTAGCTCAGGACTACCCAAACACCGGGGAGCTGTTTTTT. Its translation: CASSLAQDYPNTGELFF.

This sequence joins TRBV28 and TRBJ2-4; D is unresolved. Trimming shortened V by 5 bases and J by 4 bases, and 12 bases separated the two germline ends. The CDR3 consists of 14 residues. Germline CDR1 reads MDHEN; CDR2 reads SYDVKM. As DNA, the CDR3 is TGTGCCAGCAGTGCCACGATTCAGAAAAACATTCAGTACTTC. Protein: CASSATIQKNIQYF.

The genes are TRBV27 and TRBJ2-1; the match to TRBD2 covers 11 bases. V was pared by 5 bases and J by 8 bases, with 11 bases of the junction left unmatched. The CDR3 is made up of 16 amino acids. Germline CDR1 MNHEY, CDR2 SMNVEV (reference sequence). The CDR3 bases are TGTGCCAGCAGTACCAGACTAGCGGGACTAGGGGATGAGCAGTTCTTC. Protein product: CASSTRLAGLGDEQFF.